What follows are 17 T cell receptor beta chains derived from one specimen sequenced in a study of T cells in Graves' hyperthyroidism and ophthalmopathy (dated by TCRdb to the late 2010s). The method was multiplex PCR. The sequencer was an Illumina HiSeq 2000. TCR beta CDR3 regions were amplified from RNA transcripts. A first-round RT-PCR of the TCR CDR3 used the HTBI primer set with the Qiagen OneStep RT-PCR kit. The public reads were run again by TCRdb, first through fastp at Q25 and then through MiXCR, and only productive beta chains were kept. Every entry covers one CDR3 protein and lists the most common genes and DNA from its rows. Here the sample has a few hundred thousand distinct CDR3 sequences; approximately 44% occur a single time. The ten top clones hold around 7.7% of the sample. Input material: peripheral blood or thyroid tissue (not recorded which). All receptors come from a woman aged 18-35 years with Graves' hyperthyroidism.

This clonotype was detected only a few times. The chain employs TRBV29-1 and TRBJ2-7; 7 bases are shared with TRBD2. This CDR3 is 15 amino acids long. Germline values: CDR1 SQVTM, CDR2 ANQGSEA. V gave up 4 bases and J gave up 4 bases; unmatched junction bases: 13. This CDR3 is CSVGGGGVYPYEQYF. DNA of the CDR3: TGCAGCGTTGGGGGGGGGGGGGTTTATCCGTACGAGCAGTACTTC.

The chain has TRBV7-9 and TRBJ2-6, with D perhaps matching TRBD1 or TRBD2 (5 bases each). CDR3 length equals 15 residues. V lost 5 bases and J 3 bases, leaving 11 bases between the germline ends. Germline V CDR1 and CDR2: SEHNR, FQNEAQ (reference sequence). The CDR3 sequence: CASSEGRSGANVLTF. The CDR3 DNA reads TGTGCCAGCAGCGAGGGGCGTAGTGGGGCCAACGTCCTGACTTTC.

This clonotype has just one count. This chain connects TRBV7-2 to TRBJ2-5; 9 bases fit TRBD2. This CDR3 is 18 amino acids long. V gave up 2 bases and J gave up 7 bases; unmatched junction bases: 17. CDR1 and CDR2 (germline): SGHTA, FQGNSA. The CDR3 loop is CASSLRVAGVEEGGTQYF. The CDR3 nucleotides read TGTGCCAGCAGCTTAAGAGTAGCGGGAGTTGAGGAGGGAGGGACCCAGTACTTC. The variable domain in full, with the rest retrieved from reference TRBV7-2 and TRBJ2-5, is GAGVSQSPSNKVTEKGKDVELRCDPISGHTALYWYRQSLGQGLEFLIYFQGNSAPDKSGLPSDRFSAERTGGSVSTLTIQRTQQEDSAVYLCASSLRVAGVEEGGTQYFGPGTRLLVL.

With respect to this clonotype: Compared with germline, one end of the junction differs, possibly owing to a read error. The chain employs TRBV6-6 and TRBJ2-7, with D maybe TRBD2 (6 bases). The CDR3 runs 11 residues. CDR1 MNHNY and CDR2 SVGAGI come from the germline V gene (reference sequence). DNA for the CDR3: TGTGCCAGCAGTTACAGGGGACTGAGGAATTTC. Its protein product is CASSYRGLRNF.

V and J are TRBV5-6 and TRBJ1-4; 10 nucleotides line up with TRBD1. Germline values: CDR1 SGHDT, CDR2 YYEEEE. The V gene end was trimmed by 4 bases and the J gene end by 8 bases; junction bases not matched to a gene: 8. The CDR3 length is 15 residues. CDR3 bases: TGTGCCAGCAGCCCGACCGGACAGGGGGGAGAAAAACTGTTTTTT. Translated, it gives CASSPTGQGGEKLFF.

The chain carries TRBV24-1 and TRBJ2-5, with D perhaps being TRBD1 or TRBD2 (6 bases each). V was shortened by 7 bases and J by 9 bases, with 23 bases between the two germline ends. Germline CDR1 KGHDR, CDR2 SFDVKD. The CDR3 totals 15 residues. CDR3 nucleotide sequence: TGTGCCACCAGCGGGAGTGGAGTTTGGGGGCAGCCCCAGTACTTC. As protein: CATSGSGVWGQPQYF.

This clonotype was observed a handful of times. Sequence at one end of the junction differs from germline and may be a read error. V is TRBV6-6 and J is TRBJ1-4; 9 positions match TRBD1. The CDR3 extends over 14 amino acids. Germline assignment: CDR1 MNHNY and CDR2 SVGAGI (reference sequence). The CDR3 sequence is CARRGTGSYEKLFF. The CDR3 coding sequence is TGTGCCCGCAGGGGGACAGGGAGCTACGAAAAACTGTTTTTT.

The chain is built from TRBV29-1 and TRBJ2-5; D may be TRBD2 (6 bases). The germline gives CDR1 SQVTM, CDR2 ANQGSEA. The CDR3 runs to 12 residues. The V and J ends lost 8 bases and 5 bases respectively, with 15 bases between them. CDR3 sequence: CSSYGGVETQYF. In nucleotides, the CDR3 is TGCAGCAGTTACGGAGGGGTCGAGACCCAGTACTTC. Full variable domain (missing parts from reference TRBV29-1 and TRBJ2-5): SAVISQKPSRDICQRGTSLTIQCQVDSQVTMMFWYRQQPGQSLTLIATANQGSEATYESGFVIDKFPISRPNLTFSTLTVSNMSPEDSSIYLCSSYGGVETQYFGPGTRLLVL.

This clonotype was observed at least ten times. The chain's CDR3 is CASSPRDGKPNYGYTF. CDR3 nucleotide sequence: TGTGCCAGCAGCCCGCGGGACGGAAAACCTAACTATGGCTACACCTTC. This chain uses TRBV7-9 with TRBJ1-2; D might be TRBD1 (5 bases). Trimming shortened V by 5 bases and J by 0 bases, and 16 bases separated the two germline ends. CDR1 and CDR2 (germline): SEHNR, FQNEAQ (reference sequence). This CDR3 region has 16 residues.

This clonotype has a count of ten or more. The chain links TRBV29-1 to TRBJ1-1, with TRBD1 matching over 7 bases. The CDR3 has 14 amino acids. The V and J ends lost 0 bases and 4 bases, in that order; junction bases with no gene match: 5. Per germline, CDR1 SQVTM and CDR2 ANQGSEA. CDR3 in DNA: TGCAGCGTTGAAGAGACAGGGATAAGCACTGAAGCTTTCTTT. Translating gives CSVEETGISTEAFF.

This clonotype was counted many times. V is TRBV9 and J is TRBJ1-2, with D perhaps TRBD1 (6 bases). The germline CDR1 and CDR2 sequences are SGDLS and YYNGEE. The CDR3 contains 14 residues. Trimming left V 5 bases short and J 7 bases short, with 18 bases between. Written as DNA, the CDR3 is TGTGCCAGCAGTCCCGAGGACAGTGGTCTTGGCTACACCTTC. The encoded protein is CASSPEDSGLGYTF.

There are a few counts of this clonotype. This chain connects TRBV7-3 to TRBJ2-1; TRBD2 aligns across 14 bases. The CDR3 length is 18 residues. Germline CDR1 and CDR2: SGHTA and FQGTGA. V lost 5 bases, J lost 1 base, and 7 bases stayed unmatched. The CDR3 DNA reads as TGTGCCAGCAGCAGCGGGACTAGCGGGGGCCCATCCTACAATGAGCAGTTCTTC. It codes for CASSSGTSGGPSYNEQFF.

The sample holds a few counts of this clonotype. The chain links TRBV19 to TRBJ2-1; D might be TRBD1 (5 bases). V dropped 5 bases and J dropped 3 bases, with 8 bases sitting between them. Germline-derived CDR1 and CDR2 are LNHDA and SQIVND (reference sequence). CDR3 length: 13 residues. The CDR3 loop reads CASSSGYYNEQFF. CDR3 bases: TGTGCCAGTAGTTCAGGGTACTACAATGAGCAGTTCTTC.

This clonotype was picked up a small number of times. V and J are TRBV5-6 and TRBJ1-2; no firm D call. The V end lost 0 bases, the J end lost 8 bases, and 5 bases lay between the germline ends. The germline V gene encodes CDR1 SGHDT and CDR2 YYEEEE. This CDR3 spans 11 amino acids. Here the CDR3 DNA reads TGTGCCAGCAGCTTGGCACACGGCTACACCTTC. As protein: CASSLAHGYTF. The full variable domain, with the rest looked up from reference TRBV5-6 and TRBJ1-2, is DAGVTQSPTHLIKTRGQQVTLRCSPKSGHDTVSWYQQALGQGPQFIFQYYEEEERQRGNFPDRFSGHQFPNYSSELNVNALLLGDSALYLCASSLAHGYTFGSGTRLTVV.

This chain links TRBV27 with TRBJ1-2, with D maybe TRBD1 (5 bases). In germline, CDR1 is MNHEY, CDR2 SMNVEV (reference sequence). With 8 bases removed from V and 0 bases from J, the gap between germline ends came to 19 bases. CDR3 length: 16 amino acids. CDR3 nucleotide sequence: TGTGCCAGCTTAGGCCTGCAGGGCTCCTCTAACTATGGCTACACCTTC. It codes for CASLGLQGSSNYGYTF.

The table lists this clonotype with a few counts. V usage is TRBV30 and J usage is TRBJ2-5; D is unresolved. The CDR3 loop spans 12 amino acids. The germline gives CDR1 GTSNPN, CDR2 SVGIG (reference sequence). V lost 4 bases to trimming and J lost 5 bases, with 11 bases between them. The chain's CDR3 is CAWKGDWETQYF. The CDR3 bases are TGTGCCTGGAAGGGTGATTGGGAGACCCAGTACTTC.

V usage is TRBV29-1 and J usage is TRBJ2-7, with 9 bases fitting TRBD2. This CDR3 spans 16 amino acids. With V trimmed by 8 bases and J by 3 bases, 17 bases remained unmatched. Germline V CDR1 and CDR2: SQVTM, ANQGSEA. In DNA form, the CDR3 reads TGCAGCTCACCTTTTGACCTAGCGGGAACTTTCTACGAGCAGTACTTC. Translating gives CSSPFDLAGTFYEQYF.